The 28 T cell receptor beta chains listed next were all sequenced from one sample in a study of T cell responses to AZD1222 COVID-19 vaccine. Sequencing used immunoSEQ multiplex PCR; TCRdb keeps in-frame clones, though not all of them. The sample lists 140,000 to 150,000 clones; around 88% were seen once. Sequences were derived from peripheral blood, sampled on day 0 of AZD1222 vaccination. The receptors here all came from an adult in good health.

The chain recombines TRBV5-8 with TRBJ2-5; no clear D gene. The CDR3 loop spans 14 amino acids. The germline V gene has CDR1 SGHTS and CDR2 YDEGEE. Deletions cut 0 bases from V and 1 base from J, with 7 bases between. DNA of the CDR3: TGTGCCAGCAGCTTGGCCCTGGTCCAAGAGACCCAGTACTTC. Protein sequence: CASSLALVQETQYF.

The CDR3 protein is CASRKTGGNTIYF. For the CDR3, the DNA is TGTGCCAGCAGGAAGACAGGGGGAAACACCATATATTTT. The chain employs TRBV6-5 and TRBJ1-3; 7 bases line up with TRBD1. From germline, CDR1 is MNHEY and CDR2 SVGAGI. The V segment lost 6 bases and the J segment 4 bases; nucleotides outside the gene matches: 3. CDR3 length: 13 amino acids.

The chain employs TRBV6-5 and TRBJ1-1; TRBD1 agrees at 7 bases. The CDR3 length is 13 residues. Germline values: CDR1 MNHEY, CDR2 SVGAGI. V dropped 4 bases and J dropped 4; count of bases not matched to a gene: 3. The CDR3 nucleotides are TGTGCCAGCAGTTTAGAGGGGGCCACTGAAGCTTTCTTT. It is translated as CASSLEGATEAFF.

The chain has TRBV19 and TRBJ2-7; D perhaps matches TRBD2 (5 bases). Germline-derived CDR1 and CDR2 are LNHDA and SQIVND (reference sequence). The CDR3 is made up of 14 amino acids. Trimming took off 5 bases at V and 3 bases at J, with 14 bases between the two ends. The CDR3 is CASSSPDWDYEQYF. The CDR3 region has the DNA TGTGCCAGTAGTTCCCCGGACTGGGACTACGAGCAGTACTTC.

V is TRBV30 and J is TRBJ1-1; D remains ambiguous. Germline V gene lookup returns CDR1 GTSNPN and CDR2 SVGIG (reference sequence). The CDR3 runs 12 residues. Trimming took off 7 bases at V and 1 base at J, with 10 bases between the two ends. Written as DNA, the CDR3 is TGTGCCTCGGAGGGTCGGAACACTGAAGCTTTCTTT. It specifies CASEGRNTEAFF. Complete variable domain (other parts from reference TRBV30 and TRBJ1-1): SQTIHQWPATLVQPVGSPLSLECTVEGTSNPNLYWYRQAAGRGLQLLFYSVGIGQISSEVPQNLSASRPQDRQFILSSKKLLLSDSGFYLCASEGRNTEAFFGQGTRLTVV.

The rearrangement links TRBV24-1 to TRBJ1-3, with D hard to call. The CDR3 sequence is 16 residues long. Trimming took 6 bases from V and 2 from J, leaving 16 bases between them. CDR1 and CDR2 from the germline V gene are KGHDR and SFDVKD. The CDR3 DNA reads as TGTGCCACCAGTCCCTTACGAGGGAGAGCTGGAAACACCATATATTTT. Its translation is CATSPLRGRAGNTIYF.

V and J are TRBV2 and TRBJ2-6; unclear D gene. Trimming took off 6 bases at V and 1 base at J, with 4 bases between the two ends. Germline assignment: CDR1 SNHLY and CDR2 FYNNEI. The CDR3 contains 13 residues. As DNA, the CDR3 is TGTGCCAGCAGGTGGTCTGGGGCCAACGTCCTGACTTTC. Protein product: CASRWSGANVLTF.

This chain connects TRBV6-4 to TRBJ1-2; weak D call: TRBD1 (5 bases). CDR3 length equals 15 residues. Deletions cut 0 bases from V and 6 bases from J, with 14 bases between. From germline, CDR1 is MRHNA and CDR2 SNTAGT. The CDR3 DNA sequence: TGTGCCAGCAGTGACTCGAGCGGGGGGATGGATGGCTACACCTTC. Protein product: CASSDSSGGMDGYTF.

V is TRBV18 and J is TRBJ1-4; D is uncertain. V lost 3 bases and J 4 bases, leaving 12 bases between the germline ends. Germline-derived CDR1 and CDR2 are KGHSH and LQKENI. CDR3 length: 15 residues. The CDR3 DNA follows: TGTGCCAGCTCACCTTCAAGCAGGAGTAATGAAAAACTGTTTTTT. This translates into CASSPSSRSNEKLFF.

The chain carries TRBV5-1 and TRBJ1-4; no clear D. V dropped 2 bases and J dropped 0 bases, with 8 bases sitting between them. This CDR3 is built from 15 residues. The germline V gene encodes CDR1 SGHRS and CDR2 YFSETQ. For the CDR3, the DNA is TGCGCCAGCAGCTTTTACCAGGCAACTAATGAAAAACTGTTTTTT. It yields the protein CASSFYQATNEKLFF.

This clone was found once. The CDR3 loop reads CASSVSRGREKLFF. The CDR3 nucleotides are TGTGCCAGCAGCGTGTCCAGGGGGAGGGAAAAACTGTTTTTT. The V gene is TRBV9, the J gene TRBJ1-4, with TRBD1 matching 7 bases. There are 14 residues in the CDR3. Unmatched junction bases numbered 6, after V lost 2 bases and J lost 8 bases. Germline values: CDR1 SGDLS, CDR2 YYNGEE.

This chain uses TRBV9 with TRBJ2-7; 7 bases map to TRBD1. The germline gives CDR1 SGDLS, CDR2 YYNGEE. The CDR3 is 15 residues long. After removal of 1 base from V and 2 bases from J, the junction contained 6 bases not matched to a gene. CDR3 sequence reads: CASSVMDRITYEQYF. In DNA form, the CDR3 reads TGTGCCAGCAGCGTAATGGACAGGATAACCTACGAGCAGTACTTC.

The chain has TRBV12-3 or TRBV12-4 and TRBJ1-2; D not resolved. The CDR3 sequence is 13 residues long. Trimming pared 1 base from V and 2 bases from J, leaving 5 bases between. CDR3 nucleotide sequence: TGTGCCAGCAGTTTAGGGCGGAACTATGGCTACACCTTC. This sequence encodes CASSLGRNYGYTF.

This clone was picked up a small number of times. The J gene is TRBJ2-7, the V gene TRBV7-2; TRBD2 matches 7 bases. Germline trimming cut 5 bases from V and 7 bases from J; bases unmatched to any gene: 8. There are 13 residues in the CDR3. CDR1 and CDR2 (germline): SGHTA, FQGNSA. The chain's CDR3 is CASSPWEGREQYF. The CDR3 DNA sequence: TGTGCCAGCAGCCCATGGGAGGGTCGGGAGCAGTACTTC.

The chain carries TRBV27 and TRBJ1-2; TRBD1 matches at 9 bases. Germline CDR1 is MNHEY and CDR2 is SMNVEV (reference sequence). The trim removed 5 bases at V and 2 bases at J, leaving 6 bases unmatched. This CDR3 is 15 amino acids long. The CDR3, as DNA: TGTGCCAGCAGTAGAACCGGGACAGGGAACTATGGCTACACCTTC. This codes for CASSRTGTGNYGYTF.

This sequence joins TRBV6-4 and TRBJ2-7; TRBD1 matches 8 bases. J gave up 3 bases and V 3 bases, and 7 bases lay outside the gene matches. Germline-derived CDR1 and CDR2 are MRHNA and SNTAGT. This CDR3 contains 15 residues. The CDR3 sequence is CASSEGTGGLYEQYF. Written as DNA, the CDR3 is TGTGCCAGCAGTGAAGGGACAGGCGGCCTCTACGAGCAGTACTTC.

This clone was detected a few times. The CDR3: CASSTHRDFSLVGEQFF. The CDR3 nucleotides are TGTGCCAGCAGCACACACCGGGACTTCTCTCTCGTGGGCGAGCAGTTCTTC. This rearrangement joins TRBV14 to TRBJ2-1, with D possibly TRBD2 on 6 matching bases. There are 17 residues in the CDR3. Germline CDR1 and CDR2: SGHDN and FVKESK. Trimming shortened V by 5 bases and J by 10 bases, and 27 bases separated the two germline ends.

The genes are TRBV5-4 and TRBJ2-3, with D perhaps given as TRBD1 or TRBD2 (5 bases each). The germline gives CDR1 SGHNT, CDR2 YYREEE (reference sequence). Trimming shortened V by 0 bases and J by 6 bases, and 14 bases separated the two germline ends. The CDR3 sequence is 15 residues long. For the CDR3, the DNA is TGTGCCAGCAGCTTGGGGGGGACCCGTCGGGATACGCAGTATTTT. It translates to CASSLGGTRRDTQYF.

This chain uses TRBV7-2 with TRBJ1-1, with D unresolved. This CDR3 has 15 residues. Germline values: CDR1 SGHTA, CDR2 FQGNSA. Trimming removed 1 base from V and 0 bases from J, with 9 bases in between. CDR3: CASSLGVLMNTEAFF. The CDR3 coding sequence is TGTGCCAGCAGCTTAGGCGTGTTGATGAACACTGAAGCTTTCTTT.

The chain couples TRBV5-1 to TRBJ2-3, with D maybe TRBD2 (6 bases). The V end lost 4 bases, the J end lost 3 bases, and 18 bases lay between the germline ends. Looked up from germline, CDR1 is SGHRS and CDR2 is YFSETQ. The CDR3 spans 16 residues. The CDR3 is CASSTGGGVGTDTQYF. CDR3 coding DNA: TGCGCCAGCAGCACCGGCGGCGGGGTTGGTACAGATACGCAGTATTTT.

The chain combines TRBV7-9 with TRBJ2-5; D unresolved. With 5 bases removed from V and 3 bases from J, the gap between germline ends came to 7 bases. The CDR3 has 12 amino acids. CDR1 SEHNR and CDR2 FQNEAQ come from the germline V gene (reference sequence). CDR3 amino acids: CASSRGEETQYF. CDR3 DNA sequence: TGTGCCAGCAGCCGCGGAGAAGAGACCCAGTACTTC.

The CDR3 sequence: CASSARTGNRNQPQHF. CDR3 sequence (DNA): TGTGCCAGCAGCGCTCGGACAGGGAACCGCAATCAGCCCCAGCATTTT. This chain links TRBV7-2 with TRBJ1-5; 8 positions agree with TRBD1. The CDR3 sequence is 16 residues long. Germline CDR1 reads SGHTA; CDR2 reads FQGNSA. Losses at the gene ends were 5 bases for V and 2 bases for J; bases not matched to a gene: 8.

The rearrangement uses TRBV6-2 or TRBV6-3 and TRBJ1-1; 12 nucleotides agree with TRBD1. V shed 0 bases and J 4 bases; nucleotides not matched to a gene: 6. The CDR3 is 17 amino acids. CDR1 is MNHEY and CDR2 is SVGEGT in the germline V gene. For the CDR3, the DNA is TGTGCCAGCAGTTACTCGGGACAGGGGGCGGTGGGCACTGAAGCTTTCTTT. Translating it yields CASSYSGQGAVGTEAFF.

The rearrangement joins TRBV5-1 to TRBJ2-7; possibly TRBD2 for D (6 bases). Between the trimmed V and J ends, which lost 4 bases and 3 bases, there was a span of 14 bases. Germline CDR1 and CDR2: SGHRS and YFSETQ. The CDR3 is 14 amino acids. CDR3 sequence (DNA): TGCGCCAGCAGCCCCGGGACTTACGGCTACGAGCAGTACTTC. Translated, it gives CASSPGTYGYEQYF. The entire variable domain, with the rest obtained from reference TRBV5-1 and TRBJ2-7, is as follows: KAGVTQTPRYLIKTRGQQVTLSCSPISGHRSVSWYQQTPGQGLQFLFEYFSETQRNKGNFPGRFSGRQFSNSRSEMNVSTLELGDSALYLCASSPGTYGYEQYFGPGTRLTVT.

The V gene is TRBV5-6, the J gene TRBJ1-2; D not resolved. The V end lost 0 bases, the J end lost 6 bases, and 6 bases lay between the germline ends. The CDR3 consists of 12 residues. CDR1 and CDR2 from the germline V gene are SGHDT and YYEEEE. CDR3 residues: CASSLGRNGYTF. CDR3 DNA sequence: TGTGCCAGCAGCTTGGGCCGGAATGGCTACACCTTC.

The DNA of the CDR3 is TGTGCCAGCAACGATTTTGAAAAACTGTTTTTT. Translated: CASNDFEKLFF. The V gene is TRBV2, the J gene TRBJ1-4; D is uncertain. Trimming stripped 7 bases from V and 7 bases from J, with 7 bases between. The germline CDR1 and CDR2 sequences are SNHLY and FYNNEI. The CDR3 length is 11 residues.

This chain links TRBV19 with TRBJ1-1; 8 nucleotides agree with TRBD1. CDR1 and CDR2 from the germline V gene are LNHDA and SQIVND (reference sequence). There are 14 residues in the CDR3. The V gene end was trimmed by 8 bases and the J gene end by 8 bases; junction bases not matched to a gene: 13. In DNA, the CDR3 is TGTGCCAGTGGGACAGGCCTCGGGTCGGGAGAAGCTTTCTTT. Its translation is CASGTGLGSGEAFF.

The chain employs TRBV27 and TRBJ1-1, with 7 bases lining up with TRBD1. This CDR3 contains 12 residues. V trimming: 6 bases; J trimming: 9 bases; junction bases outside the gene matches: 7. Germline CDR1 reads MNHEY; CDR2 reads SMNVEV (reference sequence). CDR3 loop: CASSIRGDQAFF. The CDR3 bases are TGTGCCAGCAGCATCAGGGGGGACCAAGCTTTCTTT.